This T cell receptor (beta chain) emerged from a study of vaccination effects on CD4 cells after COVID-19. Generated by immunoSEQ multiplex PCR, the TCRdb table keeps only in-frame clones and is missing some. The sample gives tens of thousands of clones, under 80% of which show up once; about 1.2% is in the top ten. This clone came up once. Its antigen is not known. The V gene lost 1 base and the J gene lost 5 bases, with 17 bases spanning the gap. The CDR3 has 16 residues. CDR1 and CDR2 (germline): LGHDT, YNNKEL (reference sequence). Ahead of sequencing, the ViraFEST assay grew antigen-specific CD4+ T cells using viral peptide pools. Culture lasted over 9 days before CD4+ T cell isolation. Each participant received a vaccine that was either BNT162b2 or mRNA-1273, given as two doses.

The sample was CD4+ T cells from PBMCs cultured with HCoV-OC43 spike peptides, taken after COVID-19 vaccination. Subset defined: HCoV-OC43 spike overlapping peptide pool stimulation. The clonotype was recovered from a human donor who received a COVID-19 vaccine. The chain employs TRBV3-1 (or the pseudogene TRBV3-2) and TRBJ1-1, with a possible D match to TRBD1 (6 bases). The CDR3 sequence: CASSQVSGAYLTEAFF. The CDR3 DNA is TGTGCCAGCAGCCAAGTGTCAGGGGCATACCTAACTGAAGCTTTCTTT.